The 6 T cell receptor beta chains below all came from one sample that was sequenced in a study of beta chain features in type 1 diabetes. As every portion of the isolated RNA was reverse transcribed, the sequencing read expressed TCRB transcripts. TCRdb's copy holds only in-frame clones and misses some; the assay was immunoSEQ multiplex PCR. The sample includes 250,000 or so clones, roughly 70% of them seen just once. The sample taken for sequencing was naive CD4+ T cells from blood. The receptors were gathered from a young man in good health.

The chain couples TRBV5-1 to TRBJ1-2, with no clear D. The CDR3 spans 13 residues. Trimming removed 3 bases from V and 8 bases from J, with 14 bases in between. CDR1 is SGHRS and CDR2 is YFSETQ in the germline V gene. The CDR3 nucleotides read TGCGCCAGCAGCTCGGAAGCACGCGGAGGCTACACCTTC. The encoded protein is CASSSEARGGYTF.

This chain uses TRBV4-3 with TRBJ2-3; TRBD2 agrees at 7 bases. Germline values: CDR1 LGHNA, CDR2 YSLEER. The trim removed 1 base at V and 4 bases at J, leaving 20 bases unmatched. The length of the CDR3 is 20 residues. This CDR3 reads CASSQAGWYLTSRSADTQYF. The CDR3 DNA reads as TGCGCCAGCAGCCAAGCAGGATGGTACTTGACTAGCCGGTCGGCAGATACGCAGTATTTT.

The V and J genes are TRBV29-1 and TRBJ2-1; TRBD2 agrees at 9 bases. The V segment lost 4 bases and the J segment 5 bases; nucleotides outside the gene matches: 9. The germline CDR1 and CDR2 sequences are SQVTM and ANQGSEA. The length of the CDR3 is 15 residues. The DNA of the CDR3 is TGCAGCGTTGGGCTTCGACTAGCGGAGGACAATGAGCAGTTCTTC. Its protein product is CSVGLRLAEDNEQFF.

There are a few counts of this clone. The chain recombines TRBV21-1 with TRBJ1-1; the table gives TRBD1 as D, unverified against the DNA. TRBV21-1 is labeled a pseudogene. This CDR3 region has 16 residues. The CDR3 bases are TGTGCCAGCAGCACTTGGGACAGCAGAATGAACACTGAAGCTTTCTTT. Translation: CASSTWDSRMNTEAFF.

The CDR3 coding sequence is TGCAGCGTAGGGGAATCTACCTGGGGCGAGCAGTACTTC. This encodes CSVGESTWGEQYF. The rearrangement joins TRBV29-1 to TRBJ2-7, with D tentatively TRBD1 (5 bases). Trimming cost V 6 bases and J 6 bases, with 18 bases left between them. Germline-derived CDR1 and CDR2 are SQVTM and ANQGSEA. This CDR3 is 13 amino acids long.

The chain joins TRBV9 to TRBJ2-1; the match to TRBD2 covers 7 bases. V shed 3 bases and J 4 bases; nucleotides not matched to a gene: 7. Germline V gives CDR1 SGDLS, CDR2 YYNGEE. This CDR3 is 15 amino acids long. DNA for the CDR3: TGTGCCAGCAGCGGACTAGTCGGGGGGTACAATGAGCAGTTCTTC. It codes for CASSGLVGGYNEQFF.